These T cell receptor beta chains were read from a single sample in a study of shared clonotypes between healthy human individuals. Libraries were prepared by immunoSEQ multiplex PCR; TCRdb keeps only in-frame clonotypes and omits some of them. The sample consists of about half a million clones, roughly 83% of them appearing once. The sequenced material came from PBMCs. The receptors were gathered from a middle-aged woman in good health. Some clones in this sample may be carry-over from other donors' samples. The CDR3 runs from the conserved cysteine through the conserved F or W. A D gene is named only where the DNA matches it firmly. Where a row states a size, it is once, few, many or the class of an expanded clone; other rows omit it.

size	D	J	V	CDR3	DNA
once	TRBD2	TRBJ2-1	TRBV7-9	CASGTTSGRARNEQFF	TGTGCCAGCGGGACGACAAGCGGGAGGGCCAGAAATGAGCAGTTCTTC
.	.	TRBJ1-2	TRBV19	CASSIYGLRPNYGYTF	TGTGCCAGTAGTATTTACGGACTGAGGCCCAACTATGGCTACACCTTC
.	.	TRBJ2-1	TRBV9	CASSVVQVGEQFF	TGTGCCAGCAGCGTAGTGCAAGTCGGTGAGCAGTTCTTC
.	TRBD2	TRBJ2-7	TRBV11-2	CASSLDRVTSGRVTTYEQYF	TGTGCCAGCAGCTTAGACAGGGTGACTAGCGGGAGGGTTACCACCTACGAGCAGTACTTC
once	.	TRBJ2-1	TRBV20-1	CSAESHEQFF	TGCAGTGCAGAGTCGCATGAGCAGTTCTTC
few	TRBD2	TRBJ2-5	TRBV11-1	CASSRRTSGGQETQYF	TGTGCCAGCAGCCGCCGGACTAGCGGGGGCCAAGAGACCCAGTACTTC
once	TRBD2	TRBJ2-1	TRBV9	CASRSSRTSTYNEQFF	TGTGCCAGCAGATCTTCAAGGACTAGCACGTACAATGAGCAGTTCTTC
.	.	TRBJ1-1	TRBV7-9	CASSLASTEAFF	TGTGCCAGCAGCTTAGCCAGTACTGAAGCTTTCTTT
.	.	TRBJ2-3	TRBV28	CASSRGTDTQYF	TGTGCCAGCAGCCGCGGGACAGATACGCAGTATTTT
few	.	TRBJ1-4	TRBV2	CATSGGNEKLFF	TGTGCCACCTCTGGGGGGAATGAAAAACTGTTTTTT
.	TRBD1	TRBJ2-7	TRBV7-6	CASSLAGGLSEQYF	TGTGCCAGCAGCTTAGCAGGGGGCTTGAGCGAGCAGTACTTC
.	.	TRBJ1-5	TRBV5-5	CASSLVVGAASNQPQHF	TGTGCCAGCAGCTTGGTCGTGGGGGCTGCGAGCAATCAGCCCCAGCATTTT
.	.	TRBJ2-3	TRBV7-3	CASRMGGDTQYF	TGTGCCAGCAGGATGGGGGGAGATACGCAGTATTTT
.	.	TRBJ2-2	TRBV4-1	CASSQDTPGLSTGELFF	TGCGCCAGCAGCCAGGACACGCCGGGACTCAGCACCGGGGAGCTGTTTTTT
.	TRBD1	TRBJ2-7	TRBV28	CASRSTGGYGYEQYF	TGTGCCAGCAGATCGACAGGGGGCTACGGCTACGAGCAGTACTTC
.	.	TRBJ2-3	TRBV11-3	CASSNTGSTDTQYF	TGTGCCAGCAGCAACACTGGAAGCACAGATACGCAGTATTTT
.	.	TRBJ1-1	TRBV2	CASSGQTQGTEAFF	TGTGCCAGCAGTGGCCAAACACAGGGTACTGAAGCTTTCTTT
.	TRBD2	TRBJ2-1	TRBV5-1	CASSLLAAWGNEQFF	TGCGCCAGCAGCTTACTAGCGGCATGGGGGAATGAGCAGTTCTTC
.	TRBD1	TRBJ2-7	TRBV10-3	CAISEPGQAHSYEQYF	TGTGCCATCAGTGAGCCTGGACAGGCCCACTCCTACGAGCAGTACTTC
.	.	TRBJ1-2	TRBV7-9	CASAQNRVGYTF	TGTGCCAGCGCCCAAAACAGGGTTGGCTACACCTTC
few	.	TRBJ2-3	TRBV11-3	CASSPRDETDTQYF	TGTGCCAGCAGCCCGCGGGACGAAACAGATACGCAGTATTTT
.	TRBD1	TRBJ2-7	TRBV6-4	CASSERRGLEQYF	TGTGCCAGCAGTGAACGCAGGGGGCTTGAGCAGTACTTC
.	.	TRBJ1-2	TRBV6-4	CASSESGAVGYGYTF	TGTGCCAGCAGTGAGAGTGGGGCGGTCGGGTATGGCTACACCTTC